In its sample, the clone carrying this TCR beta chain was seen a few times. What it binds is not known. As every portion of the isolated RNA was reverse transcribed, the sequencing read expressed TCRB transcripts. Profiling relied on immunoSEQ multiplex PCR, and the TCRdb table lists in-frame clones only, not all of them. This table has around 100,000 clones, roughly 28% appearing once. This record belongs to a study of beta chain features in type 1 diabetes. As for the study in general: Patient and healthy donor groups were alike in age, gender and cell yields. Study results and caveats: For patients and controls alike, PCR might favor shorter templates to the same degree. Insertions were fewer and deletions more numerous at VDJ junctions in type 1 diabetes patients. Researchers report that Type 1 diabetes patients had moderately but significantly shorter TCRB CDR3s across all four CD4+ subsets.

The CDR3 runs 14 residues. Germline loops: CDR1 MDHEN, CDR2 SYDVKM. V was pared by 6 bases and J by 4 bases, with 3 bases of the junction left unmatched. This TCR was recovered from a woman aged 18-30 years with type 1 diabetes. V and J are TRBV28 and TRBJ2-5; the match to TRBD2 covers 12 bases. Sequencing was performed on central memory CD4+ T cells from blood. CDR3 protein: CASSRLAGAETQYF. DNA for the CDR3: TGTGCCAGCAGCCGACTAGCGGGAGCAGAGACCCAGTACTTC.